A single sample is the source of the 21 T cell receptor beta chains below, sequenced in a study of T-cell memory formation after mild COVID-19. TCRdb called the 5' RACE reads again in MiXCR, with one record for every CDR3 protein. Among fewer than 350,000 distinct CDR3 sequences listed, roughly an eighth were seen once. The sample comprised PBMCs or a T cell subset sorted from them (not recorded which). Receptor source: a man aged 18 to 30 who had mild COVID-19 (a few samples of this study predate the infection). Cell type and time point are not known.

CDR3 sequence reads: CASSGAGGFTEAFF. The CDR3 DNA reads TGCGCCAGCAGCGGGGCAGGGGGCTTCACTGAAGCTTTCTTT. This rearrangement joins TRBV5-1 to TRBJ1-1; 8 nucleotides line up with TRBD1. Germline CDR1 reads SGHRS; CDR2 reads YFSETQ. This CDR3 has 14 residues. Trimming took 4 bases from V and 4 from J; bases not matched to a gene: 6.

The chain uses TRBV12-3 or TRBV12-4 and TRBJ2-1; 10 bases map to TRBD2. V lost 6 bases to trimming and J lost 13 bases; unmatched junction nucleotides: 6. The CDR3 extends over 12 amino acids. The CDR3 region is CASSAGLATQFF. CDR3 in DNA: TGTGCCAGCAGCGCGGGACTAGCGACCCAGTTCTTC.

In its sample, this clonotype was seen a few times. The genes are TRBV6-2 or TRBV6-3 and TRBJ2-3; D remains ambiguous. Per germline, CDR1 MNHEY and CDR2 SVGEGT. This CDR3 is built from 15 residues. V was cut by 0 bases and J by 2 bases, with 9 bases left in between. Here the CDR3 reads CASSYSFRPTDTQYF. DNA for the CDR3: TGTGCCAGCAGTTACTCGTTTAGACCCACAGATACGCAGTATTTT.

This clonotype occurred a few times. V and J are TRBV24-1 and TRBJ2-1; 9 positions agree with TRBD1. CDR3 length: 14 amino acids. Germline CDR1 is KGHDR and CDR2 is SFDVKD. V lost 2 bases and J lost 6; bases outside the gene matches: 1. The CDR3 here is CATSDSDRGNEQFF. The CDR3 region has the DNA TGTGCCACCAGTGATTCGGACAGGGGCAATGAGCAGTTCTTC.

This chain links TRBV7-9 with TRBJ1-1; D possibly corresponds to TRBD1 (6 bases). This CDR3 has 16 amino acids. Germline CDR1 and CDR2: SEHNR and FQNEAQ (reference sequence). V lost 1 base and J lost 6, with 18 bases in between. The DNA for the CDR3 is TGTGCCAGCAGCTTAGTGGAATGGGGGGCTTCTGCTGAAGCTTTCTTT. This encodes CASSLVEWGASAEAFF. Using reference TRBV7-9 and TRBJ1-1 for the parts outside the CDR3, the full variable domain is DTGVSQNPRHKITKRGQNVTFRCDPISEHNRLYWYRQTLGQGPEFLTYFQNEAQLEKSRLLSDRFSAERPKGSFSTLEIQRTEQGDSAMYLCASSLVEWGASAEAFFGQGTRLTVV.

The sample holds a few counts of this clonotype. This chain connects TRBV7-2 to TRBJ2-1, with 9 bases fitting TRBD2. V lost 5 bases to trimming and J lost 4 bases; unmatched junction nucleotides: 3. The CDR3 has 14 amino acids. CDR1 is SGHTA and CDR2 is FQGNSA in the germline V gene. DNA of the CDR3: TGTGCCAGCAGCGCGGGGGGGATATACAATGAGCAGTTCTTC. Protein: CASSAGGIYNEQFF. Drawing the rest from reference TRBV7-2 and TRBJ2-1, the complete variable domain is GAGVSQSPSNKVTEKGKDVELRCDPISGHTALYWYRQSLGQGLEFLIYFQGNSAPDKSGLPSDRFSAERTGGSVSTLTIQRTQQEDSAVYLCASSAGGIYNEQFFGPGTRLTVL.

The chain links TRBV12-3 or TRBV12-4 to TRBJ2-4, with 7 bases lining up with TRBD1. This CDR3 comprises 15 residues. V lost 6 bases to trimming and J lost 9 bases; unmatched junction nucleotides: 14. As DNA, the CDR3 is TGTGCCAGCAGCCGGACGGACAGGAACTTTAGCATTCAGTACTTC. It encodes CASSRTDRNFSIQYF.

About this clonotype itself: The germline gene is not matched at one end of the junction; a read error may be the cause. The V call is TRBV6-5, the J call TRBJ1-3; D perhaps matches TRBD1 (5 bases). Per the germline V gene, CDR1 is MNHEY and CDR2 is SVGAGI. The CDR3 spans 16 residues. CDR3 residues: CASSFRLQGSENTIYF. The CDR3 DNA reads TGTGCCAGCAGCTTCCGACTTCAGGGCTCTGAAAACACCATATATTTT.

This chain connects TRBV4-1 to TRBJ1-3; 10 nucleotides line up with TRBD1. Germline CDR1 reads MGHRA; CDR2 reads YSYEKL. The CDR3 extends over 15 amino acids. V was clipped by 4 bases and J by 11 bases; unmatched bases: 11. CDR3 nucleotide sequence: TGCGCCAGCAGCCCACCGACAGGGGGCGCGAAGTCCATATATTTT. Protein sequence: CASSPPTGGAKSIYF.

This clonotype was counted a few times. This sequence joins TRBV10-3 and TRBJ2-1; D is ambiguous. The V gene lost 8 bases and the J gene lost 3 bases, with 8 bases spanning the gap. Germline CDR1 ENHRY, CDR2 SYGVKD. This CDR3 region has 12 residues. Written as DNA, the CDR3 is TGTGCCATCGGCGACAACTACAATGAGCAGTTCTTC. Its translation is CAIGDNYNEQFF.

The sample holds many counts of this clonotype. The rearrangement joins TRBV7-2 to TRBJ2-1, with 8 bases lining up with TRBD1. Germline CDR1 and CDR2: SGHTA and FQGNSA. V shed 3 bases and J 6 bases; nucleotides not matched to a gene: 10. The CDR3 is 16 amino acids. CDR3 DNA sequence: TGTGCCAGCAGCTTGTGGGTTGGGACAGGCTCCAATGAGCAGTTCTTC. Translated, it gives CASSLWVGTGSNEQFF.

The table lists this clonotype with a few counts. The chain joins TRBV7-9 to TRBJ2-3; D is possibly TRBD1 (5 bases). The germline gives CDR1 SEHNR, CDR2 FQNEAQ (reference sequence). The CDR3 has 15 residues. Trimming left V 5 bases short and J 0 bases short, with 12 bases between. The CDR3 sequence is CASSPGRPSTDTQYF. As DNA, the CDR3 is TGTGCCAGCAGCCCAGGGCGACCCAGCACAGATACGCAGTATTTT.

This clonotype was seen at least ten times. The chain links TRBV12-3 or TRBV12-4 to TRBJ2-5, with D possibly matching TRBD1 (6 bases). The germline V and J ends were trimmed by 5 bases and 5 bases, with 15 bases remaining between them. This CDR3 is built from 14 residues. The CDR3 bases are TGTGCCAGCAGTAATACAGGGTCCCGGGAGACCCAGTACTTC. Translating it yields CASSNTGSRETQYF.

This clonotype was seen more than once but under ten times. This chain uses TRBV7-2 with TRBJ2-3; D is undetermined. There are 17 residues in the CDR3. Germline V gene sequence: CDR1 SGHTA, CDR2 FQGNSA. V lost 3 bases to trimming and J lost 2 bases, with 18 bases between them. The CDR3 reads CASSFYRAPRATDTQYF. The CDR3 region has the DNA TGTGCCAGCAGCTTCTACCGGGCCCCGCGTGCCACAGATACGCAGTATTTT. The full variable domain, its missing parts supplied by reference TRBV7-2 and TRBJ2-3, is GAGVSQSPSNKVTEKGKDVELRCDPISGHTALYWYRQSLGQGLEFLIYFQGNSAPDKSGLPSDRFSAERTGGSVSTLTIQRTQQEDSAVYLCASSFYRAPRATDTQYFGPGTRLTVL.

V is TRBV12-3 or TRBV12-4 and J is TRBJ2-7; D tentatively reads TRBD1 or TRBD2 (5 bases each). The CDR3 loop spans 14 amino acids. V lost 6 bases to trimming and J lost 3 bases, with 15 bases between them. The CDR3 sequence is CASSPGASYYEQYF. CDR3 coding DNA: TGTGCCAGCAGCCCCGGGGCCAGCTACTACGAGCAGTACTTC.

This clonotype appeared a few times. V and J are TRBV20-1 and TRBJ2-7; 7 bases line up with TRBD1. V was clipped by 5 bases and J by 8 bases; unmatched bases: 15. Germline V gives CDR1 DFQATT, CDR2 SNEGSKA (reference sequence). The CDR3 sequence is 14 residues long. In nucleotides, the CDR3 is TGCAGTGCTGTCCCGGGACAGCCGTCCGGGAAGCAGTACTTC. Translating it yields CSAVPGQPSGKQYF.

The chain combines TRBV12-3 or TRBV12-4 with TRBJ1-5; the D is unclear. This CDR3 contains 14 residues. The V end lost 4 bases, the J end lost 3 bases, and 10 bases lay between the germline ends. CDR3 loop: CASSSTHTNQPQHF. The DNA of the CDR3 is TGTGCCAGCAGTTCCACTCACACCAATCAGCCCCAGCATTTT.

This clonotype was counted only a few times. The V gene is TRBV4-3, the J gene TRBJ1-6; D gene ambiguous. This CDR3 comprises 14 residues. Looked up from germline, CDR1 is LGHNA and CDR2 is YSLEER. V dropped 0 bases and J dropped 7 bases, with 7 bases sitting between them. CDR3 DNA: TGCGCCAGCAGCCAAGATCGACGGAATTCACCCCTCCACTTT. Its protein is CASSQDRRNSPLHF.

The rearrangement links TRBV15 to TRBJ1-2; 8 bases map to TRBD1. Germline V gene data show CDR1 as LNHNV and CDR2 as YYDKDF (reference sequence). The CDR3 extends over 15 amino acids. V dropped 2 bases and J dropped 9; count of bases not matched to a gene: 11. CDR3 in amino acids: CATSRHTGQGDSYTF. In DNA form, the CDR3 reads TGTGCCACCAGCAGACATACCGGACAGGGTGATAGCTACACCTTC. The whole variable domain, remainder taken from reference TRBV15 and TRBJ1-2, is DAMVIQNPRYQVTQFGKPVTLSCSQTLNHNVMYWYQQKSSQAPKLLFHYYDKDFNNEADTPDNFQSRRPNTSFCFLDIRSPGLGDTAMYLCATSRHTGQGDSYTFGSGTRLTVV.

In its sample, this clonotype was seen a few times. The J gene is TRBJ1-1, the V gene TRBV5-1; TRBD1 matches 7 bases. With V trimmed by 4 bases and J by 5 bases, 11 bases remained unmatched. Germline CDR1 is SGHRS and CDR2 is YFSETQ. The CDR3 loop spans 15 amino acids. DNA of the CDR3: TGCGCCAGCAGCGAGACACAGGGGAGGAGTACTGAAGCTTTCTTT. This encodes CASSETQGRSTEAFF.

This chain uses TRBV3-1 with TRBJ1-3; 7 bases are a match to TRBD1. Germline V gives CDR1 LGHDT, CDR2 YNNKEL (reference sequence). The CDR3 runs to 14 residues. V shed 3 bases and J 4 bases; nucleotides not matched to a gene: 3. CDR3 DNA sequence: TGTGCCAGCAGCCAGGGACAGAGAGGAAACACCATATATTTT. It translates to CASSQGQRGNTIYF. The full variable domain, completed using reference TRBV3-1 and TRBJ1-3, is DTAVSQTPKYLVTQMGNDKSIKCEQNLGHDTMYWYKQDSKKFLKIMFSYNNKELIINETVPNRFSPKSPDKAHLNLHINSLELGDSAVYFCASSQGQRGNTIYFGEGSWLTVV.